What follows describes a single T cell receptor beta chain. TCRdb fed the RT-PCR reads into MiXCR, producing one record per CDR3 protein. This sample has about 960,000 distinct CDR3 sequences; under 20% occur once, and the top ten carry around 5.5%. This sample is drawn from a study of patients and donors after allogeneic stem cell transplantation. Trimming pared 4 bases from V and 6 bases from J, leaving 12 bases between. Germline assignment: CDR1 DFQATT and CDR2 SNEGSKA (reference sequence). CDR3 length equals 13 residues. This receptor was taken from a human donor who was either an allogeneic HSCT recipient or a stem cell or donor lymphocyte infusion donor (not recorded which). It is not recorded whose cells these are; they may come from a transplant donor. This chain joins TRBV20-1 and TRBJ2-2; possibly TRBD2 for D (5 bases). Source material: blood, either unsorted or a sorted T cell fraction (not recorded which). The CDR3 here is CSATKRRSGELFF. In nucleotides, the CDR3 is TGCAGTGCTACCAAAAGGAGGTCCGGGGAGCTGTTTTTT.